This T cell receptor (beta chain) was recovered during a study of control samples from healthy donors and cancer patients. Per the germline V gene, CDR1 is SGHTA and CDR2 is FQGTGA. The germline V and J ends were trimmed by 5 bases and 4 bases, with 11 bases remaining between them. This CDR3 contains 14 residues. TCRdb's table, derived via immunoSEQ multiplex PCR, lists solely in-frame clones and lacks some. This table has under 100,000 clones, around nine tenths appearing once. The chain joins TRBV7-3 to TRBJ2-2, with no clear D. The sequence was collected from a woman aged 45-59 years with colorectal cancer. Sequenced input: PBMCs. CDR3 nucleotides: TGTGCCAGCAGCCAATCTCACACCACCGGGGAGCTGTTTTTT. It encodes CASSQSHTTGELFF.